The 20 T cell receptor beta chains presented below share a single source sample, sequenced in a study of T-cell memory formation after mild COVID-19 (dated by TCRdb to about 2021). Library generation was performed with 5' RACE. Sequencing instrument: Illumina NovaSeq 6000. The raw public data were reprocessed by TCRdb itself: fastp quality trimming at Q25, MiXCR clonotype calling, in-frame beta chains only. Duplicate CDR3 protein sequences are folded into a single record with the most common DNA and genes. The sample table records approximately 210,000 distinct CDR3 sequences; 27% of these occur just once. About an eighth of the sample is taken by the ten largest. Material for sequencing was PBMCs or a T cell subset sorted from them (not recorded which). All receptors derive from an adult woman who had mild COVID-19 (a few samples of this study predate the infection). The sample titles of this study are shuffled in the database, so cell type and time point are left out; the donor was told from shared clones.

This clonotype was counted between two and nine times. CDR3 DNA: TGTGCCAGCAGTGCCCGACTAGGGAGAAGCTCCTACGAGCAGTACTTC. Translation gives CASSARLGRSSYEQYF. The chain uses TRBV27 and TRBJ2-7, with a possible D match to TRBD2 (6 bases). This CDR3 is built from 16 residues. V lost 5 bases and J 0 bases, leaving 17 bases between the germline ends. The germline gives CDR1 MNHEY, CDR2 SMNVEV (reference sequence).

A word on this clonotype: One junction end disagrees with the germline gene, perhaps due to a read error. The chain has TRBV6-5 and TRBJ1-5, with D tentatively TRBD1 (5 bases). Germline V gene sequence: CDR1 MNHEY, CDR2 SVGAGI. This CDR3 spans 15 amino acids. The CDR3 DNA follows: TGTGCCAGCAGCGTTCTGGGACCGAGCAATCAGCCCCGGCATTTT. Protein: CASSVLGPSNQPRHF.

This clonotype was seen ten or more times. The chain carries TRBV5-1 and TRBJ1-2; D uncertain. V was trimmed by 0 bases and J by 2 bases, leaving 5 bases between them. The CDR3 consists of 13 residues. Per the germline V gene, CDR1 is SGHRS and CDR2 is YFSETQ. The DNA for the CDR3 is TGCGCCAGCAGCTTGGATAGCAACTATGGCTACACCTTC. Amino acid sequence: CASSLDSNYGYTF.

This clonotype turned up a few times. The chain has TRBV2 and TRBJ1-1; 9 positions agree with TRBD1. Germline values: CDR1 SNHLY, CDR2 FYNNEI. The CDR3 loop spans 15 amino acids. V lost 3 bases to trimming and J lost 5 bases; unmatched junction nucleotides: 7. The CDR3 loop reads CASSDGTGPRTEAFF. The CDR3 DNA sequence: TGTGCCAGCAGTGACGGGACAGGGCCTCGAACTGAAGCTTTCTTT.

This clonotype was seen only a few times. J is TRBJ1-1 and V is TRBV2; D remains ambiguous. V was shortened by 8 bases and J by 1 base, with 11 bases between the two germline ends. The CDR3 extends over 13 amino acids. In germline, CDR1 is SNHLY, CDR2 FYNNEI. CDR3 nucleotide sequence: TGTGCCAGCTCATCAGGCCCGAACACTGAAGCTTTCTTT. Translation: CASSSGPNTEAFF.

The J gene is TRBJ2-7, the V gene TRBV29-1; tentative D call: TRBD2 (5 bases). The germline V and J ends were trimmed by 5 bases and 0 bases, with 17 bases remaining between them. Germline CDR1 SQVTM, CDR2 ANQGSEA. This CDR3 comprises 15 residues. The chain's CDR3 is CSVSGRDQNSYEQYF. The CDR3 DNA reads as TGCAGCGTTTCTGGTCGGGATCAAAACTCCTACGAGCAGTACTTC.

The CDR3 loop is CASSYSPLAGGPYNEQFF. The DNA of the CDR3 is TGTGCCAGCAGTTACTCTCCCCTCGCGGGGGGGCCTTACAATGAGCAGTTCTTC. The rearrangement links TRBV6-5 to TRBJ2-1, with 9 positions matching TRBD2. This CDR3 has 18 residues. From germline, CDR1 is MNHEY and CDR2 SVGAGI. Trimming at V came to 0 bases and at J to 4 bases, leaving 10 bases not matched to a gene.

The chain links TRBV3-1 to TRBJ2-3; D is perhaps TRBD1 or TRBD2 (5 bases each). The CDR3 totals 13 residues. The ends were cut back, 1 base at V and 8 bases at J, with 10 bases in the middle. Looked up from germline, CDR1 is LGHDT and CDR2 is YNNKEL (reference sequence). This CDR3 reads CASSQVTRGTQYF. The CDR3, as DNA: TGTGCCAGCAGCCAAGTTACGAGGGGTACGCAGTATTTT.

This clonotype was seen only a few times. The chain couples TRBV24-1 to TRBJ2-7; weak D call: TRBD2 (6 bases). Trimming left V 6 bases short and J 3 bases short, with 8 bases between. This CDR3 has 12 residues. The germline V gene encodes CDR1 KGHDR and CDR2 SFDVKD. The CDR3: CATSQGGYEQYF. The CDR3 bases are TGTGCCACCAGTCAGGGAGGCTACGAGCAGTACTTC.

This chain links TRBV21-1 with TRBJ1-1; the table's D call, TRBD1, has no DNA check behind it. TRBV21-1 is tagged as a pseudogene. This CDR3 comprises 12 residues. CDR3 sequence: CASRKGDTEAFF. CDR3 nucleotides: TGTGCCAGCAGGAAGGGCGACACTGAAGCTTTCTTT.

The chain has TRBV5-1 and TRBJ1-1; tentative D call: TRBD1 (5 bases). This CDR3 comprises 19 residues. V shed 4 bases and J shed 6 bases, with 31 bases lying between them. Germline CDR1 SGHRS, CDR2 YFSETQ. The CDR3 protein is CASSRSPGPRQGASPEAFF. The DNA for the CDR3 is TGCGCCAGCAGCCGGAGTCCGGGGCCGCGCCAGGGAGCGAGCCCTGAAGCTTTCTTT.

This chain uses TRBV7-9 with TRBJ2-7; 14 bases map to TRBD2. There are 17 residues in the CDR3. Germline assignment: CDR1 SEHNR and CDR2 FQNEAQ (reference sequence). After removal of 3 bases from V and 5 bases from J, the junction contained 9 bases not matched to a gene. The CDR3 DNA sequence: TGTGCCAGCAGCTTCCTACCGGGACTAGCGGGAGCTGACGAGCAGTACTTC. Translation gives CASSFLPGLAGADEQYF. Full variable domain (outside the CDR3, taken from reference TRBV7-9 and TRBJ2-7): DTGVSQNPRHKITKRGQNVTFRCDPISEHNRLYWYRQTLGQGPEFLTYFQNEAQLEKSRLLSDRFSAERPKGSFSTLEIQRTEQGDSAMYLCASSFLPGLAGADEQYFGPGTRLTVT.

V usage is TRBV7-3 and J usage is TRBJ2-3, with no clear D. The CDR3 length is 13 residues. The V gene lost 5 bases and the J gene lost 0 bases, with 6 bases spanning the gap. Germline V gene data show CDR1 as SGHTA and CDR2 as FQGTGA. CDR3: CASSISSTDTQYF. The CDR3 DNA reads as TGTGCCAGCAGCATATCTAGCACAGATACGCAGTATTTT.

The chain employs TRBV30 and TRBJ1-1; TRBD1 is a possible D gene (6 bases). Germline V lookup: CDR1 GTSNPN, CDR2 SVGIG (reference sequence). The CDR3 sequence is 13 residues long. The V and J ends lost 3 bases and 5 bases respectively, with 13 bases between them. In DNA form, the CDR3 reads TGTGCCTGGAGCGTTCAGGGGAGGACTGAAGCTTTCTTT. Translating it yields CAWSVQGRTEAFF.

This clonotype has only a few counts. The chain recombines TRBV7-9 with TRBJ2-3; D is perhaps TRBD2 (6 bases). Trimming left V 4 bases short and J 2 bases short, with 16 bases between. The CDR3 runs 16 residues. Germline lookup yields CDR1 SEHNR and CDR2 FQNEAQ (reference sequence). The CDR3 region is CASSSGEGLPTDTQYF. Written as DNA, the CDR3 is TGTGCCAGCAGCTCCGGAGAGGGACTCCCCACAGATACGCAGTATTTT. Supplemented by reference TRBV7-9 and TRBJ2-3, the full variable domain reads DTGVSQNPRHKITKRGQNVTFRCDPISEHNRLYWYRQTLGQGPEFLTYFQNEAQLEKSRLLSDRFSAERPKGSFSTLEIQRTEQGDSAMYLCASSSGEGLPTDTQYFGPGTRLTVL.

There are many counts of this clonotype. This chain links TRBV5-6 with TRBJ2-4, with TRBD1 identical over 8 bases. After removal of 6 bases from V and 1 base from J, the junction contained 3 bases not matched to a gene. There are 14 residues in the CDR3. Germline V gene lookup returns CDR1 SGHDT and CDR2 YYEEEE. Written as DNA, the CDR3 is TGTGCCAGCAAGAGGACAGGGGCCAAAAACATTCAGTACTTC. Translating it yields CASKRTGAKNIQYF.

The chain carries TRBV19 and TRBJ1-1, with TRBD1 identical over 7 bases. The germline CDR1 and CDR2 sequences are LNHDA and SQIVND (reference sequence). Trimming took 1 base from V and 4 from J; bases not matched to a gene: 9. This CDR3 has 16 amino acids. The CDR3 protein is CASSIGLGQVGTEAFF. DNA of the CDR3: TGTGCCAGTAGTATAGGTCTCGGACAGGTGGGCACTGAAGCTTTCTTT.

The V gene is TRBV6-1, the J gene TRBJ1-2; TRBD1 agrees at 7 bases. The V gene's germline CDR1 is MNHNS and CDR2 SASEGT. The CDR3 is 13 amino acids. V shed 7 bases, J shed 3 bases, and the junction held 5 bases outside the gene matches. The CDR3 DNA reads TGTGCCAGCAATAGCGGGACAGACTATGGCTACACCTTC. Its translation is CASNSGTDYGYTF.

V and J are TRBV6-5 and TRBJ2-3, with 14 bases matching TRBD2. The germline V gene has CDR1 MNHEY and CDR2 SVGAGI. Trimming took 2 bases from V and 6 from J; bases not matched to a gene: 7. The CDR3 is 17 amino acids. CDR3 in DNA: TGTGCCAGCAGTTACGCAGGGACTAGCGGGAGCGCCGATACGCAGTATTTT. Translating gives CASSYAGTSGSADTQYF.

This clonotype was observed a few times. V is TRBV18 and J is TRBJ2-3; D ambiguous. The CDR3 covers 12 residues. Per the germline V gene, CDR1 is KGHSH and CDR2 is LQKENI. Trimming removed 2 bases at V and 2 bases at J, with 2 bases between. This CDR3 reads CASSPNTDTQYF. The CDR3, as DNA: TGTGCCAGCTCACCAAACACAGATACGCAGTATTTT.